This entry is about one T cell receptor beta chain. This record comes from a study of blood T cell repertoires in COVID-19. Germline loops: CDR1 LNHDA, CDR2 SQIVND (reference sequence). CDR3 length: 14 amino acids. V lost 3 bases, J lost 5 bases, and 7 bases stayed unmatched. Only in-frame clones appear in the TCRdb table, and some are missing; sequencing was by immunoSEQ multiplex PCR. The sample holds more than 200,000 clones, approximately 85% seen once. This chain uses TRBV19 with TRBJ2-7, with TRBD1 matching 7 bases. The TCR originated in a woman of 80 years or more with COVID-19, enrolled during active disease. Sequenced material: peripheral blood. CDR3 sequence reads: CASSMKGQRNEQYF. Written as DNA, the CDR3 is TGTGCCAGTAGTATGAAGGGACAGCGGAACGAGCAGTACTTC.